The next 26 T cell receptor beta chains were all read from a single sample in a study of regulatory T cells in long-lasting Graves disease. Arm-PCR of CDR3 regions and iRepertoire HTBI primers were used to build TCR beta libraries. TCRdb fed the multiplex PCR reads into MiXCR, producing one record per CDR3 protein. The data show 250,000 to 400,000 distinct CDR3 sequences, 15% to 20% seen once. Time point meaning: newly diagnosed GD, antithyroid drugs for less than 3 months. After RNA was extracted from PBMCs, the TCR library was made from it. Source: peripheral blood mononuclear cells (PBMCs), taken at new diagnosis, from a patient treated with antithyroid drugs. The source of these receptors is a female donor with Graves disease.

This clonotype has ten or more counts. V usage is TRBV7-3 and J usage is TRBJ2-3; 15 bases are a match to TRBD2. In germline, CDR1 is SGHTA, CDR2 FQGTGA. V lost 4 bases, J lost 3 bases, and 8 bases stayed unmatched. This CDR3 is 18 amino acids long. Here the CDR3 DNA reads TGTGCCAGCAGCTCGTATGGACTAGCGGGAGGGCAGACAGATACGCAGTATTTT. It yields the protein CASSSYGLAGGQTDTQYF.

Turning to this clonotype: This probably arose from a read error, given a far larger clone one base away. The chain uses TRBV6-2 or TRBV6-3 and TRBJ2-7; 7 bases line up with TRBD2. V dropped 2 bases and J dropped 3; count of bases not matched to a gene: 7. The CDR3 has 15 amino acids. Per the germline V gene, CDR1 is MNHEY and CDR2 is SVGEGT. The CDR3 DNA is TGTGCCAGCAGTTACAGGCTAGCGGAGATCTACGAGCAGTACTTC. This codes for CASSYRLAEIYEQYF.

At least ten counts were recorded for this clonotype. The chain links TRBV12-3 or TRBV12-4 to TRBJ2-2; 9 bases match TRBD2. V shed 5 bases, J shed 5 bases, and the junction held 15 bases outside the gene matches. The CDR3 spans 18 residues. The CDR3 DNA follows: TGTGCCAGCAGTCGCATGGTGGGGACTAGCTTTCGTACCGGGGAGCTGTTTTTT. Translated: CASSRMVGTSFRTGELFF.

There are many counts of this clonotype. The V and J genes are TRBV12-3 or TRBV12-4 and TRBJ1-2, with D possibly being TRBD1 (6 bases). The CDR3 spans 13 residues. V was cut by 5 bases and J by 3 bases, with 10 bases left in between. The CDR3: CASSPNRDYGYTF. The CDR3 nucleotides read TGTGCCAGCAGTCCTAACAGGGACTATGGCTACACCTTC.

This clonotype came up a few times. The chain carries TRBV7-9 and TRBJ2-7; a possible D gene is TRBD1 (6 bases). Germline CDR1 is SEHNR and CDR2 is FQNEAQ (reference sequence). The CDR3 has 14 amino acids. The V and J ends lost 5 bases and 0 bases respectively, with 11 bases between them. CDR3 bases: TGTGCCAGCAGCAGACAGGCCCTCTCCTACGAGCAGTACTTC. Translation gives CASSRQALSYEQYF. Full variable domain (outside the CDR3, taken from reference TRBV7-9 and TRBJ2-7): DTGVSQNPRHKITKRGQNVTFRCDPISEHNRLYWYRQTLGQGPEFLTYFQNEAQLEKSRLLSDRFSAERPKGSFSTLEIQRTEQGDSAMYLCASSRQALSYEQYFGPGTRLTVT.

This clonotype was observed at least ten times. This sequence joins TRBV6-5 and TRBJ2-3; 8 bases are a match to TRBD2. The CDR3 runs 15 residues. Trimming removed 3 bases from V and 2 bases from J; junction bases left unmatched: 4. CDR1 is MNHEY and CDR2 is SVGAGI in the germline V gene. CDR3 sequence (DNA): TGTGCCAGCAGTTATAAACTAGCGGACACAGATACGCAGTATTTT. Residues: CASSYKLADTDTQYF.

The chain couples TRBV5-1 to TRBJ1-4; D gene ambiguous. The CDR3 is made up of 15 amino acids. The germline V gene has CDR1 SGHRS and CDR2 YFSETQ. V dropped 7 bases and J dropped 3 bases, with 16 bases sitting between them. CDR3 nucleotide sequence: TGCGCCAGCGGCCCCCTTTGGCCCGCTAATGAAAAACTGTTTTTT. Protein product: CASGPLWPANEKLFF. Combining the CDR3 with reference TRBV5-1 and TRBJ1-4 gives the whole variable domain KAGVTQTPRYLIKTRGQQVTLSCSPISGHRSVSWYQQTPGQGLQFLFEYFSETQRNKGNFPGRFSGRQFSNSRSEMNVSTLELGDSALYLCASGPLWPANEKLFFGSGTQLSVL.

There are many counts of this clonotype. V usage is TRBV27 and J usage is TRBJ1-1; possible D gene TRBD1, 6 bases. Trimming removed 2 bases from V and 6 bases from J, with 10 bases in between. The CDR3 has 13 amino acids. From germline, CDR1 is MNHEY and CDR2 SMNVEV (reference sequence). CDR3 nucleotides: TGTGCCAGCAGTTTACAGGGGAGCCCTGAAGCTTTCTTT. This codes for CASSLQGSPEAFF.

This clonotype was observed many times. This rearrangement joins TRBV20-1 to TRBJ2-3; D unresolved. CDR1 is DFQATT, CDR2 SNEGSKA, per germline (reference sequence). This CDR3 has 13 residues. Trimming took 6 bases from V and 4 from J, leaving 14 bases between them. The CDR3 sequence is CSALLVVADTQYF. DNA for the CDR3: TGCAGTGCCCTTTTGGTAGTCGCAGATACGCAGTATTTT.

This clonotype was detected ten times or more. CDR3 sequence (DNA): TGTGCCAGCAGTTGGTGGGCCCGCGACTCACCCCTCCACTTT. Protein: CASSWWARDSPLHF. This rearrangement joins TRBV27 to TRBJ1-6; unclear D gene. The CDR3 contains 14 residues. Germline V gene data show CDR1 as MNHEY and CDR2 as SMNVEV (reference sequence). The V end was cut by 4 bases, the J end by 10 bases, with 14 bases between.

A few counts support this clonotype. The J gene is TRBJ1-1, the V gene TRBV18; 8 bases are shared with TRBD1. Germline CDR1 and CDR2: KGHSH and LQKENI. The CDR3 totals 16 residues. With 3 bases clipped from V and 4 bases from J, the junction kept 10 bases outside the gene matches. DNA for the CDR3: TGTGCCAGCTCACCTAGGCAGGGGGCCCGGGGCACTGAAGCTTTCTTT. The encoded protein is CASSPRQGARGTEAFF. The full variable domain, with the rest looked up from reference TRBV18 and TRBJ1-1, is NAGVMQNPRHLVRRRGQEARLRCSPMKGHSHVYWYRQLPEEGLKFMVYLQKENIIDESGMPKERFSAEFPKEGPSILRIQQVVRGDSAAYFCASSPRQGARGTEAFFGQGTRLTVV.

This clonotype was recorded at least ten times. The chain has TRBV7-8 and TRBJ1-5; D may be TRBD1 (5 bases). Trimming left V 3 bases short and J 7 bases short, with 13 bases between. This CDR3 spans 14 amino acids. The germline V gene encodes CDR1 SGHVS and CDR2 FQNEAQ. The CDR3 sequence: CASSFRVPGQPQHF. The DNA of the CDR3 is TGTGCCAGCAGCTTCAGGGTCCCGGGACAGCCCCAGCATTTT.

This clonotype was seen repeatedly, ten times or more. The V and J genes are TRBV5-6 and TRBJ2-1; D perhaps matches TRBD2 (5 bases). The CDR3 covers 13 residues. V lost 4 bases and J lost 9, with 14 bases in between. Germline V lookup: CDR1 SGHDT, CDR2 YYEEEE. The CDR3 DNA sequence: TGTGCCAGCAGCCTGGGTCGGGGAAGTGAGCAGTTCTTC. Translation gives CASSLGRGSEQFF.

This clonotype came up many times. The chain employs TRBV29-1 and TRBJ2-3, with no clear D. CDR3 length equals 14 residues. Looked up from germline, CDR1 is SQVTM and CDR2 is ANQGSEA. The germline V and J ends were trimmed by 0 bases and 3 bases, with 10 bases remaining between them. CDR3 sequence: CSVEDRIFTDTQYF. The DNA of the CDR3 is TGCAGCGTTGAAGATCGGATCTTTACAGATACGCAGTATTTT.

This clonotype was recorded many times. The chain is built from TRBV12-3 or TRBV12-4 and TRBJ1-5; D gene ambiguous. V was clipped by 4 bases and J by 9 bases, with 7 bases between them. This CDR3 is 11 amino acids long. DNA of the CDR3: TGTGCCAGCAGTTCCCGGGGGCCCCAGCATTTT. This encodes CASSSRGPQHF.

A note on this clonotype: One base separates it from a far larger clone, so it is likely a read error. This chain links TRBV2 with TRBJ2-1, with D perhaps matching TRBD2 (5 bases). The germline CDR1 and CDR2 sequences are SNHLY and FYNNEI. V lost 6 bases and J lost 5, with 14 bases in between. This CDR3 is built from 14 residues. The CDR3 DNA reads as TGTGCCAGCAGCTCTGCGAGCGGAAACAATGAGCAGTTCTTC. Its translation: CASSSASGNNEQFF.

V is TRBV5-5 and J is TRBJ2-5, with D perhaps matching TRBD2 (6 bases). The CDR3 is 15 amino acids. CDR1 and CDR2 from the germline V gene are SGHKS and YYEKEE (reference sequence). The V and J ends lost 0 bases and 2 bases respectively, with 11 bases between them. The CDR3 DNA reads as TGTGCCAGCAGCTTGGCGGCGGGATTTCAAGAGACCCAGTACTTC. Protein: CASSLAAGFQETQYF.

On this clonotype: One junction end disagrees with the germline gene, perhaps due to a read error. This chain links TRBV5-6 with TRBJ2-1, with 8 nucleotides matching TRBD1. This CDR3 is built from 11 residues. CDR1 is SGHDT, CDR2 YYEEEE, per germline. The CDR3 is CASSLGQGTIF. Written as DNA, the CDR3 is TGTGCCAGCAGCTTGGGACAGGGGACGATCTTC.

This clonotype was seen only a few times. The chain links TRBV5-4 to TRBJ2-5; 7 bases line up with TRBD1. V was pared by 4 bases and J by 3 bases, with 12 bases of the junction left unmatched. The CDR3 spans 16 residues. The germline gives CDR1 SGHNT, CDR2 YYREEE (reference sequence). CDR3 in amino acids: CASSLRRTGIEETQYF. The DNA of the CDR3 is TGTGCCAGCAGCCTGAGACGGACAGGCATCGAAGAGACCCAGTACTTC.

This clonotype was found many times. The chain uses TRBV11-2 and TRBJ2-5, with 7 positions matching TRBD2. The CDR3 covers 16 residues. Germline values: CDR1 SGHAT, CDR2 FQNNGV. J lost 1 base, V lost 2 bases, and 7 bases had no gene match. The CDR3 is CASSLTASGAQETQYF. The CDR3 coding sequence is TGTGCCAGCAGCTTAACGGCTAGCGGAGCCCAAGAGACCCAGTACTTC.

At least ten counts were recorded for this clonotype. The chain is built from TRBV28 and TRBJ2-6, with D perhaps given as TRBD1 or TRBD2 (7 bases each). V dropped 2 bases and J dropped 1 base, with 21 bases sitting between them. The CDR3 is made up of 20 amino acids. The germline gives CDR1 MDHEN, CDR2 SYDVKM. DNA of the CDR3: TGTGCCAGCAGTTTAATTCCAGGGGGGGAATTGTTGTCTGGGGCCAACGTCCTGACTTTC. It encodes CASSLIPGGELLSGANVLTF. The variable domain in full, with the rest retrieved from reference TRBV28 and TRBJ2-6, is DVKVTQSSRYLVKRTGEKVFLECVQDMDHENMFWYRQDPGLGLRLIYFSYDVKMKEKGDIPEGYSVSREKKERFSLILESASTNQTSMYLCASSLIPGGELLSGANVLTFGAGSRLTVL.

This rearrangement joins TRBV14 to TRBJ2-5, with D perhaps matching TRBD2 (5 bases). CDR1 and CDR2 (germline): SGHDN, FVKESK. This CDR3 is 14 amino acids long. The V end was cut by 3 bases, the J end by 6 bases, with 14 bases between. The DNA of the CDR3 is TGTGCCAGCAGCCAGGAAACTAGAGGGAAGACCCAGTACTTC. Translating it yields CASSQETRGKTQYF.

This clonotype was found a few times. CDR3 DNA sequence: TGTGCCAGTAGTACCAATGGTGCTAGCTCCTACAATGAGCAGTTCTTC. Protein: CASSTNGASSYNEQFF. The chain links TRBV19 to TRBJ2-1, with D hard to call. Trimming shortened V by 4 bases and J by 0 bases, and 13 bases separated the two germline ends. Germline CDR1 is LNHDA and CDR2 is SQIVND (reference sequence). The CDR3 is 16 amino acids.

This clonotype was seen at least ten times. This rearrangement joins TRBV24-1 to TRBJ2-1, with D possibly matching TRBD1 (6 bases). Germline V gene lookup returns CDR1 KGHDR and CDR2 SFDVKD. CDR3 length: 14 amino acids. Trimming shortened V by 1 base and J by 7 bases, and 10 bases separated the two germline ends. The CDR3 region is CATSDFPGQNEQFF. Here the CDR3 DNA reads TGTGCCACCAGTGATTTCCCCGGACAGAATGAGCAGTTCTTC.

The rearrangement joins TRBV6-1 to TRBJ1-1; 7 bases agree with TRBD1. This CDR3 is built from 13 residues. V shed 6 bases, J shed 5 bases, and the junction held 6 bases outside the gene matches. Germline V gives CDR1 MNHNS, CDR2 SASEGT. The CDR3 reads CASSGAGGTEAFF. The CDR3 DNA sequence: TGTGCCAGCAGCGGCGCAGGGGGAACTGAAGCTTTCTTT.

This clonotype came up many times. The CDR3 reads CASSLDPKNPTDTQYF. The DNA of the CDR3 is TGTGCCAGCAGCTTGGACCCCAAAAACCCCACAGATACGCAGTATTTT. The chain recombines TRBV11-2 with TRBJ2-3; no clear D. The length of the CDR3 is 16 residues. Per germline, CDR1 SGHAT and CDR2 FQNNGV. The ends were cut back, 3 bases at V and 2 bases at J, with 15 bases in the middle.